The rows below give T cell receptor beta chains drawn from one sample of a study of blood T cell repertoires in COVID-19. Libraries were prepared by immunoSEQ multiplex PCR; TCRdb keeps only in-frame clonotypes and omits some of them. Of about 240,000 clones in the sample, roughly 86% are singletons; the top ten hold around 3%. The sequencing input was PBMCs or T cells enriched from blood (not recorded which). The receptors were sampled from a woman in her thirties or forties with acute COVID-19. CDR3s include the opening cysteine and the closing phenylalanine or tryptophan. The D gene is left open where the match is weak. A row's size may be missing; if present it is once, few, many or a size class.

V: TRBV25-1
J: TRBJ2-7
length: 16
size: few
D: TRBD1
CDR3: CASSGIGQGKPYEQYF
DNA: TGTGCCAGCAGTGGCATTGGACAGGGTAAGCCCTACGAGCAGTACTTC

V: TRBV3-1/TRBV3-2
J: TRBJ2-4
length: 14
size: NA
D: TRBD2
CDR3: CASSQSSGKNIQYF
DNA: TGTGCCAGCAGCCAAAGTAGCGGGAAGAACATTCAGTACTTC

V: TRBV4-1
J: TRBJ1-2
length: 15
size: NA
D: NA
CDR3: CASSQTGTTNYGYTF
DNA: TGCGCCAGCAGCCAAACCGGGACAACTAACTATGGCTACACCTTC

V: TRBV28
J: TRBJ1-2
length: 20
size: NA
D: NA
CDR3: CASSLSGGGAPTTQNYGYTF
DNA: TGTGCCAGCAGTCTATCGGGCGGGGGGGCACCGACGACCCAAAACTATGGCTACACCTTC

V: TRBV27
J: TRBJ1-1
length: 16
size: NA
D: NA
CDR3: CASSSLKVGGDTEAFF
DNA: TGTGCCAGCAGTTCCCTGAAGGTGGGGGGAGACACTGAAGCTTTCTTT

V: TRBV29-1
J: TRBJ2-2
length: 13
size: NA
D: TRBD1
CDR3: CSTRDRGLGELFF
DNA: TGCAGCACTAGGGACAGGGGGCTCGGGGAGCTGTTTTTT

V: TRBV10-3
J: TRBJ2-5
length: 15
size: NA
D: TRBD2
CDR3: CAISESHIGGGTQYF
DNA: TGTGCCATCAGTGAGTCTCATATTGGCGGGGGGACCCAGTACTTC

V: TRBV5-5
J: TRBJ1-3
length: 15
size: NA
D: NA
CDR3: CASSLGGKVRNTIYF
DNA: TGTGCCAGCAGCCTTGGGGGGAAAGTCCGTAACACCATATATTTT

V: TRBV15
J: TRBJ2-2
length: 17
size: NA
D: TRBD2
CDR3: CATSRAKGLGNTGELFF
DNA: TGTGCCACCAGCAGAGCCAAGGGACTAGGGAACACCGGGGAGCTGTTTTTT

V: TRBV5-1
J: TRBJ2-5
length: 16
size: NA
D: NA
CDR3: CASSWETRQYQETQYF
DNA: TGCGCCAGCAGCTGGGAGACTCGACAATACCAAGAGACCCAGTACTTC

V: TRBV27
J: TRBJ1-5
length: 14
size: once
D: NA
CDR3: CASSLTSFNQPQHF
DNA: TGTGCCAGCAGTTTAACCAGTTTCAATCAGCCCCAGCATTTT

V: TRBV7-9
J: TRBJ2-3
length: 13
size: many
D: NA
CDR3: CASSELVTDTQYF
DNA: TGTGCCAGCAGCGAACTAGTCACAGATACGCAGTATTTT

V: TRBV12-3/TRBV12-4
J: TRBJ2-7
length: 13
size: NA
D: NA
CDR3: CASSFGLSYEQYF
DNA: TGTGCCAGCAGTTTTGGACTTTCCTACGAGCAGTACTTC

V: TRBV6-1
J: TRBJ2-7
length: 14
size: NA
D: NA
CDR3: CASSETLSSYEQYF
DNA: TGTGCCAGCAGTGAAACTCTGAGCTCCTACGAGCAGTACTTC

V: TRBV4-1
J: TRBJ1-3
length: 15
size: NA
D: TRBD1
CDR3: CASSQWTGAGNTIYF
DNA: TGCGCCAGCAGCCAATGGACAGGGGCTGGAAACACCATATATTTT

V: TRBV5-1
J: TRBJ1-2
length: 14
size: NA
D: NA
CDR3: CASSLSEPNYGYTF
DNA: TGCGCCAGCAGCTTGAGTGAGCCCAACTATGGCTACACCTTC

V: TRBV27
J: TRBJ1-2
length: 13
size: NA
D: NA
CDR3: CASSFVTGQGYTF
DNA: TGTGCCAGCAGTTTCGTGACAGGACAGGGCTACACCTTC

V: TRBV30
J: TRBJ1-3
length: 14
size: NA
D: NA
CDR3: CAWSPGKSGNTIYF
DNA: TGTGCCTGGTCCCCAGGAAAATCTGGAAACACCATATATTTT

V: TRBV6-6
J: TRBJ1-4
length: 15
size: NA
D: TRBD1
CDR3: CASSQNRGLTEKLFF
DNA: TGTGCCAGCAGTCAAAACAGGGGGCTCACAGAAAAACTGTTTTTT

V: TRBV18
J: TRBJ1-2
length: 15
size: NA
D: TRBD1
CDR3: CASSPSGQGTRGYTF
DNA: TGTGCCAGCTCACCATCGGGACAGGGAACTAGAGGCTACACCTTC

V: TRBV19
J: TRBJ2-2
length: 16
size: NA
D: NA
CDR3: CASKGRSGANTGELFF
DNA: TGTGCCAGTAAGGGGAGGTCCGGCGCGAACACCGGGGAGCTGTTTTTT

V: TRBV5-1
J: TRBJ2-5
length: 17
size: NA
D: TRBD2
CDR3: CASSRNGLAVRGETQYF
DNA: TGCGCCAGCAGCCGAAATGGACTAGCGGTCAGGGGGGAGACCCAGTACTTC

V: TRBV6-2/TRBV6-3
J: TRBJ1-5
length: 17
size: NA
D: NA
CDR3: CASSYSSLGSLNQPQHF
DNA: TGTGCCAGCAGTTACTCGAGTCTGGGGAGCCTCAATCAGCCCCAGCATTTT